Detailed here is one T cell receptor beta chain. The sample belongs to a study of patients and donors after allogeneic stem cell transplantation. CDR3 length equals 14 residues. V dropped 5 bases and J dropped 7 bases, with 14 bases sitting between them. The germline CDR1 and CDR2 sequences are SNHLY and FYNNEI. A single record per CDR3 protein comes from TCRdb applying MiXCR to the RT-PCR reads. This table has approximately 220,000 distinct CDR3 sequences, less than 50% appearing once. The material sequenced was blood, either unsorted or a sorted T cell fraction (not recorded which). The TCR was taken from a human donor who was either an allogeneic HSCT recipient or a stem cell or donor lymphocyte infusion donor (not recorded which). It is not recorded whose cells these are; they may come from a transplant donor. The rearrangement links TRBV2 to TRBJ1-4, with a weak D call TRBD1 (5 bases). CDR3 nucleotide sequence: TGTGCCAGCAGTCTAGACAGCTCGGTTGAAAAACTGTTTTTT. Translation gives CASSLDSSVEKLFF.